This T cell receptor beta chain was obtained from a study of blood T cell repertoires in COVID-19. Looking at the study overall: Researchers got acute and convalescent COVID-19 samples from the United States, Italy and Spain. The analysed material was cDNA or gDNA that came from T cells, B-cell-depleted T cells, or PBMCs.

The CDR3 covers 13 residues. Germline loops: CDR1 SGHRS, CDR2 YFSETQ. Trimming shortened V by 2 bases and J by 5 bases, and 10 bases separated the two germline ends. In the authors' workflow: Nucleated cell counts were estimated from reference gene primer amplification. Produced via immunoSEQ multiplex PCR; TCRdb's table is partial and in-frame only. The D gene and trimming were derived from the DNA, and the V and J assignments and clone size from that table. Counted here are about 410,000 clones, around 86% occurring once; the ten biggest clones make up 1.4% to 1.5%. The rearrangement links TRBV5-1 to TRBJ1-1; D might be TRBD1 (6 bases). The sequencing input was peripheral blood. The TCR comes from a woman aged 25 to 39 with active or convalescent COVID-19. CDR3 coding DNA: TGCGCCAGCAGCTTTACAGGGTTGACTGAAGCTTTCTTT. Protein: CASSFTGLTEAFF.